This TCR beta chain was identified in a study of low-dose radiotherapy and immunotherapy resistance in tumors. Study summary: Patients took oral aspirin 300 mg daily for four cycles from cycle 1 day 1.

Time point defined: after trial treatment. This sample's treatment: LDRT plus nivolumab, ipilimumab, low-dose cyclophosphamide and aspirin (RACIN trial). Donors received a regimen that comprised nivolumab, ipilimumab, aspirin, low-dose cyclophosphamide and low-dose radiotherapy. Amplification of TCRs used a constant-region primer and V-primer adapter for around 18 PCR cycles. MiXCR, applied by TCRdb to the reads, yields one record per CDR3 protein. The sample gives tens of thousands of distinct CDR3 sequences, approximately 31% of which show up once; approximately 8% is in the top ten. The sample in question was PBMCs, obtained after low-dose radiotherapy plus immunotherapy. The sequence derives from a male donor with rectosigmoid adenocarcinoma.

CDR3 loop: CASSKTNEQFF. CDR3 DNA: TGTGCCAGCAGCAAAACCAATGAGCAGTTCTTC. The chain carries TRBV3-1 and TRBJ2-1; D is ambiguous. The CDR3 loop spans 11 amino acids. Germline assignment: CDR1 LGHDT and CDR2 YNNKEL (reference sequence). V shed 5 bases and J shed 6 bases, with 5 bases lying between them.